Listed below are T cell receptor beta chains from one sample, sequenced in a study of human T cells and chemical hapten exposure. TCRdb redid the calling of the RACE reads with MiXCR, one entry per CDR3 protein. The sample carries 370,000 or so distinct CDR3 sequences, about 4.8% recorded once. Sequencing was performed on whole blood, taken in connection with sensitization to the hapten diphenylcyclopropenone (DPC). The receptors were sampled from a woman between 50 and 59 years old with alopecia areata. Some clones in this sample may be carry-over from other donors' samples. Each CDR3 is given with its conserved first and last residue.

J gene | V gene | CDR3 protein
TRBJ2-7 | TRBV6-6 | CASSPTGDSLFSYEQYF
TRBJ2-3 | TRBV20-1 | CSARDPGSGKEAQYF
TRBJ2-3 | TRBV21-1 | CASSKVLRTSSTDTQYF
TRBJ2-7 | TRBV6-2/TRBV6-3 | CASSYSTRGSYEQYF
TRBJ2-1 | TRBV4-2 | CASSQDRMRATYNEQFF
TRBJ1-1 | TRBV20-1 | CSASQRQGGTEAFF
TRBJ2-5 | TRBV5-1 | CASRKLAGETQYF
TRBJ2-4 | TRBV20-1 | CSALPGQAKNIQYF
TRBJ2-6 | TRBV7-9 | CASSLAQGAWANVLTF
TRBJ2-5 | TRBV6-5 | CASSYGRNQETQYF
TRBJ1-2 | TRBV27 | CASGRSRLDGYTF
TRBJ2-1 | TRBV28 | CASSLGDRFEDEQFF
TRBJ1-3 | TRBV20-1 | CSAVQGADSGNTIYF
TRBJ1-1 | TRBV20-1 | CSASEGSTEAFF
TRBJ2-7 | TRBV6-1 | CASSETPGTQNF
TRBJ1-5 | TRBV4-2 | CASSQEWGYSNQPQHF
TRBJ2-5 | TRBV7-9 | CASSPDPIETQYF
TRBJ2-1 | TRBV5-1 | CASTHSGRASYNEQFF
TRBJ2-7 | TRBV29-1 | CSVPGTHTLGEQYF
TRBJ2-6 | TRBV6-6 | CASSYKGQSSGANVLTF
TRBJ2-5 | TRBV6-5 | CAITDISQETQYF
TRBJ2-3 | TRBV28 | CATAVTGSSTDTQYF
TRBJ1-1 | TRBV5-1 | CASSLGQGALGGTEAFF
TRBJ2-5 | TRBV2 | CASSGTGGFETQYF
TRBJ2-4 | TRBV20-1 | CSARGPATLAKNIQYF
TRBJ1-1 | TRBV9 | CASSPRGTRGALGTEAFF
TRBJ1-1 | TRBV29-1 | CSVDSGANTEAFF
TRBJ2-5 | TRBV5-5 | CASSVGGIQETQYF
TRBJ2-5 | TRBV12-3/TRBV12-4 | CASSPSPGPETQYF
TRBJ2-3 | TRBV5-4 | CASSLGGRAGTDTQYF
TRBJ2-1 | TRBV7-9 | CASIPAGTSYNEQFF
TRBJ1-5 | TRBV12-3/TRBV12-4 | CASSYRVGAQPQHF
TRBJ1-6 | TRBV29-1 | CSVPPGTGDSPLHF
TRBJ1-1 | TRBV11-2 | CASSLGQGYLNTEAFF
TRBJ2-2 | TRBV6-1 | CASRDRGRDTGELFF
TRBJ2-7 | TRBV7-2 | CASSLEYYEQYF
TRBJ2-5 | TRBV29-1 | CSGASQETQYF
TRBJ1-4 | TRBV10-3 | CAISTGDSNEKLFF
TRBJ2-7 | TRBV6-5 | CASSYSPPPVGYEQYF
TRBJ2-2 | TRBV15 | CATSRDRVDGELFF
TRBJ2-6 | TRBV5-1 | CASSPPEGANVLTF
TRBJ2-2 | TRBV12-3/TRBV12-4 | CASHVRSSNTGELFF
TRBJ1-1 | TRBV7-9 | CASSPGQGGEAFF
TRBJ1-1 | TRBV5-1 | CASKLGEPNTEAFF
TRBJ2-5 | TRBV28 | CASSTGGWNRETQYF